The sample holds many counts of the clone carrying this T cell receptor (beta chain). Its antigen is currently unknown. The sample is drawn from a study of Graves' ophthalmopathy and Graves' hyperthyroidism. Patients in the hyperthyroidism group, adults aged 18 to 65, were newly diagnosed, under 2 months' duration. None of the included patients had other autoimmune diseases, uncontrolled infections, pregnancy or lactation, as these led to exclusion. The sequenced template was RNA, covering the TCR beta CDR3 region. Second-round multiplex PCR came after a first-round RT-PCR that employed HTBI primers. TCRdb reanalysed the multiplex PCR reads using MiXCR and keeps one entry per CDR3 protein. The table includes roughly 600,000 distinct CDR3 sequences, about 40% detected once. Study-wide results and limits: Ophthalmopathy progression predictions by the model showed 72.22% specificity and roughly 71% sensitivity.

The V end lost 6 bases, the J end lost 6 bases, and 17 bases lay between the germline ends. CDR3 length: 15 residues. This chain connects TRBV12-3 or TRBV12-4 to TRBJ2-2; D is uncertain. The TCR originated in an adult man with Graves' hyperthyroidism. Sequenced material: peripheral blood or thyroid tissue (not recorded which). For the CDR3, the DNA is TGTGCCAGCAGCCTCGGGTCACCCGGGTCCGGGGAGCTGTTTTTT. Its protein product is CASSLGSPGSGELFF.